Each of the 21 T cell receptor beta chains below was sequenced from the same sample in a study of T-cell reconstitution after alpha-beta-depleted transplantation in children (TCRdb year 2016). Receptors were amplified or captured by PCR. Sequenced on an Illumina HiSeq 2500. TCR libraries were prepared with molecular barcoding, using unique molecular identifiers to normalize TCRbeta repertoire quantification. Clones were called with MiXCR by TCRdb after fastp trimmed the public reads at Q25, and only in-frame beta chains were retained. CDR3 protein sequences are deduplicated, and each keeps its most common genes and DNA. This sample gives roughly 400,000 distinct CDR3 sequences in total; about a fifth of them show up just once. Less than 4.5% of the sample belongs to the ten largest clones. Sequences were derived from PBMCs from the stem cell graft donor, sampled from the stem cell graft. The receptors come from a human donor who donated a stem cell graft to a child with acute myeloid leukemia.

This clonotype was detected a few times. This chain connects TRBV12-3 or TRBV12-4 to TRBJ2-7; D possibly corresponds to TRBD2 (6 bases). The V and J ends lost 4 bases and 7 bases respectively, with 14 bases between them. This CDR3 contains 13 residues. CDR3 sequence: CASSSGAVREQYF. Here the CDR3 DNA reads TGTGCCAGCAGTTCGGGAGCCGTGAGGGAGCAGTACTTC.

At least ten counts were recorded for this clonotype. The chain links TRBV29-1 to TRBJ1-1; unclear D gene. V lost 3 bases to trimming and J lost 6 bases, with 14 bases between them. Germline V gives CDR1 SQVTM, CDR2 ANQGSEA. The CDR3 has 13 residues. CDR3 sequence reads: CSVEPAGSAEAFF. The DNA of the CDR3 is TGCAGCGTTGAGCCGGCTGGGTCGGCTGAAGCTTTCTTT.

This clonotype was observed a handful of times. In DNA, the CDR3 is TGCGCCAGCGCCTTCGAGCAGGGTCATACCGGGGAGCTGTTTTTT. This encodes CASAFEQGHTGELFF. The chain links TRBV5-1 to TRBJ2-2, with D tentatively TRBD1 (5 bases). Germline assignment: CDR1 SGHRS and CDR2 YFSETQ. V was pared by 7 bases and J by 5 bases, with 18 bases between. The CDR3 totals 15 residues.

This clonotype was picked up a small number of times. This rearrangement joins TRBV10-3 to TRBJ2-2; TRBD2 matches at 7 bases. The V and J ends lost 4 bases and 4 bases, in that order; junction bases with no gene match: 6. This CDR3 is 15 amino acids long. CDR1 and CDR2 (germline): ENHRY, SYGVKD. CDR3 loop: CAISVQREGTGELFF. CDR3 coding DNA: TGTGCCATCAGTGTACAGCGGGAAGGCACCGGGGAGCTGTTTTTT.

V is TRBV7-2 and J is TRBJ2-5, with 7 bases that match TRBD1. From germline, CDR1 is SGHTA and CDR2 FQGNSA. Trimming took 5 bases from V and 5 from J; bases not matched to a gene: 11. The CDR3 length is 15 residues. CDR3 DNA sequence: TGTGCCAGCAGCAAGTACAGGGGATCGGGGGAGACCCAGTACTTC. Translating it yields CASSKYRGSGETQYF. The variable domain in full, completed from reference TRBV7-2 and TRBJ2-5, reads GAGVSQSPSNKVTEKGKDVELRCDPISGHTALYWYRQSLGQGLEFLIYFQGNSAPDKSGLPSDRFSAERTGGSVSTLTIQRTQQEDSAVYLCASSKYRGSGETQYFGPGTRLLVL.

This chain links TRBV12-3 or TRBV12-4 with TRBJ2-1, with a weak D call TRBD2 (5 bases). This CDR3 is built from 15 residues. V was trimmed by 3 bases and J by 2 bases, leaving 11 bases between them. The DNA for the CDR3 is TGTGCCAGCAGTTTTCATCCGGGGACCTACAATGAGCAGTTCTTC. Translated: CASSFHPGTYNEQFF.

This clonotype occurred a few times. CDR3 in amino acids: CASSVGLAANTGELFF. As DNA, the CDR3 is TGTGCCAGCAGCGTAGGGCTAGCGGCAAACACCGGGGAGCTGTTTTTT. The chain joins TRBV9 to TRBJ2-2; TRBD2 aligns across 7 bases. Germline CDR1 and CDR2: SGDLS and YYNGEE. V lost 0 bases, J lost 2 bases, and 4 bases stayed unmatched. The CDR3 spans 16 residues.

This clonotype appeared a single time. The chain has TRBV19 and TRBJ1-5; no clear D. The CDR3 runs to 14 residues. The germline CDR1 and CDR2 sequences are LNHDA and SQIVND (reference sequence). The V and J ends lost 4 bases and 1 base respectively, with 8 bases between them. DNA of the CDR3: TGTGCCAGTAGTAATAGGGAGAGCAATCAGCCCCAGCATTTT. This gives the protein CASSNRESNQPQHF. Combining the CDR3 with reference TRBV19 and TRBJ1-5 gives the whole variable domain DGGITQSPKYLFRKEGQNVTLSCEQNLNHDAMYWYRQDPGQGLRLIYYSQIVNDFQKGDIAEGYSVSREKKESFPLTVTSAQKNPTAFYLCASSNRESNQPQHFGDGTRLSIL.

The chain is built from TRBV20-1 and TRBJ2-5; D remains unclear. V dropped 2 bases and J dropped 0 bases, with 13 bases sitting between them. CDR1 DFQATT and CDR2 SNEGSKA come from the germline V gene (reference sequence). This CDR3 spans 15 amino acids. The CDR3 here is CSARTGVQYQETQYF. The CDR3 region has the DNA TGCAGTGCTAGAACTGGGGTCCAGTACCAAGAGACCCAGTACTTC.

The chain combines TRBV7-2 with TRBJ2-7; D is perhaps TRBD2 (5 bases). In germline, CDR1 is SGHTA, CDR2 FQGNSA. The CDR3 totals 13 residues. The V and J ends lost 4 bases and 7 bases respectively, with 14 bases between them. The CDR3: CASSSPGGGEQYF. As DNA, the CDR3 is TGTGCCAGCAGCTCCCCCGGAGGCGGAGAGCAGTACTTC.

The V gene is TRBV5-1, the J gene TRBJ2-1; D possibly corresponds to TRBD2 (6 bases). The ends were cut back, 5 bases at V and 0 bases at J, with 15 bases in the middle. This CDR3 has 16 amino acids. CDR1 and CDR2 from the germline V gene are SGHRS and YFSETQ. The chain's CDR3 is CASRVGGSSSYNEQFF. In DNA, the CDR3 is TGCGCCAGCAGGGTTGGAGGGTCCAGCTCCTACAATGAGCAGTTCTTC.

The chain joins TRBV7-6 to TRBJ2-1; D is unresolved. The V end was cut by 2 bases, the J end by 0 bases, with 11 bases between. Germline CDR1 and CDR2: SGHVS and FNYEAQ. This CDR3 is built from 16 residues. Here the CDR3 DNA reads TGTGCCAGCAGCTTACTCTGGTCCGGCTCCTACAATGAGCAGTTCTTC. It translates to CASSLLWSGSYNEQFF.

The V and J genes are TRBV29-1 and TRBJ2-2; 8 bases are a match to TRBD1. From germline, CDR1 is SQVTM and CDR2 ANQGSEA. The CDR3 runs 17 residues. Trimming took 6 bases from V and 6 from J; bases not matched to a gene: 18. CDR3 nucleotide sequence: TGCAGCGTACCGAAGATCCCGGGACAGGAGGCCGCCGGGGAGCTGTTTTTT. The encoded protein is CSVPKIPGQEAAGELFF.

This clonotype was detected a few times. This sequence joins TRBV28 and TRBJ2-5; no clear D. CDR1 is MDHEN and CDR2 is SYDVKM in the germline V gene. The CDR3 has 14 amino acids. Trimming removed 3 bases at V and 2 bases at J, with 10 bases between. CDR3 residues: CASSFLGSQETQYF. CDR3 coding DNA: TGTGCCAGCAGTTTTCTAGGATCGCAAGAGACCCAGTACTTC.

The chain recombines TRBV12-3 or TRBV12-4 with TRBJ2-1, with 8 bases aligning to TRBD2. With V trimmed by 6 bases and J by 8 bases, 9 bases remained unmatched. The CDR3 extends over 14 amino acids. CDR3 amino acids: CASRIPGTSYEQFF. CDR3 nucleotides: TGTGCCAGCAGGATCCCGGGGACTAGTTATGAGCAGTTCTTC.

CDR3 region: CASSLGDGRAAETQYF. CDR3 nucleotide sequence: TGTGCCAGCAGTTTAGGCGACGGGAGGGCCGCGGAGACCCAGTACTTC. This chain uses TRBV12-3 or TRBV12-4 with TRBJ2-5, with 8 bases lining up with TRBD2. The CDR3 is made up of 16 amino acids. V shed 1 base, J shed 5 bases, and the junction held 9 bases outside the gene matches.

This clonotype was found a few times. The chain combines TRBV28 with TRBJ2-7; a weak D match, TRBD2 (5 bases). The V gene's germline CDR1 is MDHEN and CDR2 SYDVKM. The CDR3 contains 14 residues. V lost 3 bases and J lost 3, with 12 bases in between. The CDR3 nucleotides are TGTGCCAGCAGTTTGCCCGGGGTGTTCTACGAGCAGTACTTC. Protein sequence: CASSLPGVFYEQYF.

This clonotype was seen a handful of times. V gene TRBV7-9 combines with J gene TRBJ2-1; perhaps D is TRBD1 or TRBD2 (6 bases each). Germline CDR1 is SEHNR and CDR2 is FQNEAQ (reference sequence). Trimming cost V 2 bases and J 8 bases, with 19 bases left between them. There are 16 residues in the CDR3. The CDR3 region is CASSLTGAGGVDEQFF. The CDR3 DNA reads TGTGCCAGCAGCTTAACGGGGGCAGGAGGCGTGGATGAGCAGTTCTTC. Variable domain in full (rest from reference TRBV7-9 and TRBJ2-1): DTGVSQNPRHKITKRGQNVTFRCDPISEHNRLYWYRQTLGQGPEFLTYFQNEAQLEKSRLLSDRFSAERPKGSFSTLEIQRTEQGDSAMYLCASSLTGAGGVDEQFFGPGTRLTVL.

This clonotype was found a few times. The chain recombines TRBV12-3 or TRBV12-4 with TRBJ1-5; D remains ambiguous. CDR3 size: 13 residues. Trimming cost V 3 bases and J 6 bases, with 9 bases left between them. Here the CDR3 reads CASSLQFGQPQHF. The CDR3 DNA sequence: TGTGCCAGCAGTTTGCAGTTTGGTCAGCCCCAGCATTTT.

Many counts were recorded for this clonotype. The chain carries TRBV6-5 and TRBJ2-3, with a tentative D call TRBD2 (6 bases). CDR1 is MNHEY and CDR2 is SVGAGI in the germline V gene. The V and J ends lost 4 bases and 4 bases respectively, with 18 bases between them. This CDR3 spans 16 amino acids. This CDR3 is CASSSRATGASDTQYF. The CDR3 DNA sequence: TGTGCCAGCAGTTCTCGCGCAACGGGAGCGTCAGATACGCAGTATTTT.

This clonotype showed up many times. The chain recombines TRBV12-3 or TRBV12-4 with TRBJ2-1; D may be TRBD2 (5 bases). Trimming cost V 7 bases and J 0 bases, with 10 bases left between them. The CDR3 is 14 residues long. The CDR3 nucleotides are TGTGCCAGCACCCTACTAGTCTCCTACAATGAGCAGTTCTTC. It encodes CASTLLVSYNEQFF.